This T cell receptor (beta chain) was recorded in a study of cytomegalovirus exposure and HLA in healthy donors. Findings of the study overall: Researchers catalogued approximately 170 TCR beta chains as cytomegalovirus-associated.

A remark on this clone: No antigen is known for it.

TCRdb's copy holds only in-frame clones and misses some; the assay was immunoSEQ multiplex PCR. The sample lists about 69,000 clones; about 95% were seen once. The CDR3 length is 12 residues. Germline CDR1 and CDR2: MNHNY and SVGAGI (reference sequence). Trimming at V came to 11 bases and at J to 5 bases, leaving 5 bases not matched to a gene. The receptor's source is a woman aged 18-35 years in good health and CMV-seronegative. Sequenced input: PBMCs. The chain recombines TRBV6-6 with TRBJ1-1; 10 bases agree with TRBD1. Here the CDR3 reads CAGGTGETEAFF. The CDR3 DNA follows: TGTGCCGGGGGGACAGGGGAGACTGAAGCTTTCTTT.